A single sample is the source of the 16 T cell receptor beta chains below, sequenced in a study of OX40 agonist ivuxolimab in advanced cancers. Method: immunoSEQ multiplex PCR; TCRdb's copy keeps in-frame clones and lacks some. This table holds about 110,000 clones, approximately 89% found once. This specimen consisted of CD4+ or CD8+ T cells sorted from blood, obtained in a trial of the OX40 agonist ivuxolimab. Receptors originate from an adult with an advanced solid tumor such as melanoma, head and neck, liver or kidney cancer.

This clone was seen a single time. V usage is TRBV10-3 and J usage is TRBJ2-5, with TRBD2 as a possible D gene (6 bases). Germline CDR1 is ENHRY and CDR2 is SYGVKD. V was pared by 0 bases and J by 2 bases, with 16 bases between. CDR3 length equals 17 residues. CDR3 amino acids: CAISESQAGMRQETQYF. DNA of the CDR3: TGTGCCATCAGTGAGTCTCAAGCGGGCATGAGACAAGAGACCCAGTACTTC.

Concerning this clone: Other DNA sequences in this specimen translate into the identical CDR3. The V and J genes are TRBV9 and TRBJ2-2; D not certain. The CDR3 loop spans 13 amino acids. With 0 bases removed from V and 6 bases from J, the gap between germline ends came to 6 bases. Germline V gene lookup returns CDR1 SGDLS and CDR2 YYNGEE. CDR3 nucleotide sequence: TGTGCCAGCAGCGTAGATTTGGCCGGGGAGCTGTTTTTT. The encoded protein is CASSVDLAGELFF.

As DNA, the CDR3 is TGTGCCAGCAGCTTAGACCGCCGGGACGGCCGTGGGGAGACCCAGTACTTC. Translated: CASSLDRRDGRGETQYF. This chain uses TRBV11-2 with TRBJ2-5; the D gene could be TRBD1 or TRBD2 (5 bases each). The CDR3 is 17 amino acids. Trimming took 0 bases from V and 5 from J, leaving 19 bases between them. The germline CDR1 and CDR2 sequences are SGHAT and FQNNGV. The whole variable domain, filled in from reference TRBV11-2 and TRBJ2-5, reads EAGVAQSPRYKIIEKRQSVAFWCNPISGHATLYWYQQILGQGPKLLIQFQNNGVVDDSQLPKDRFSAERLKGVDSTLKIQPAKLEDSAVYLCASSLDRRDGRGETQYFGPGTRLLVL.

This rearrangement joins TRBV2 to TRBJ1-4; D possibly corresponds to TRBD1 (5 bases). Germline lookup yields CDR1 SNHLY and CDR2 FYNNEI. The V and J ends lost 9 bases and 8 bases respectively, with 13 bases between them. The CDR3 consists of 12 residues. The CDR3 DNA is TGTGCCAGTACGGGGGTATTAGAAAAACTGTTTTTT. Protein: CASTGVLEKLFF. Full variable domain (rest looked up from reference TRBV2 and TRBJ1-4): EPEVTQTPSHQVTQMGQEVILRCVPISNHLYFYWYRQILGQKVEFLVSFYNNEISEKSEIFDDQFSVERPDGSNFTLKIRSTKLEDSAMYFCASTGVLEKLFFGSGTQLSVL.

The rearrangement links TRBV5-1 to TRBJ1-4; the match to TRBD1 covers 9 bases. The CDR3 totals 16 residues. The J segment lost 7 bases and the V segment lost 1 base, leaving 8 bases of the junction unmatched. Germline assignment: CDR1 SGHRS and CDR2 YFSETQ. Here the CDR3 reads CASSLTGGAVGEKLFF. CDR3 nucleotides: TGCGCCAGCAGCTTGACAGGGGGCGCGGTTGGTGAAAAACTGTTTTTT.

CDR3: CASSRGGNYEQYF. The DNA for the CDR3 is TGTGCCAGTAGCCGGGGGGGTAACTACGAGCAGTACTTC. The chain recombines TRBV19 with TRBJ2-7; 8 bases line up with TRBD2. The CDR3 contains 13 residues. V gave up 6 bases and J gave up 3 bases; unmatched junction bases: 4. Germline V gene lookup returns CDR1 LNHDA and CDR2 SQIVND (reference sequence). The entire variable domain, with the rest obtained from reference TRBV19 and TRBJ2-7, is as follows: DGGITQSPKYLFRKEGQNVTLSCEQNLNHDAMYWYRQDPGQGLRLIYYSQIVNDFQKGDIAEGYSVSREKKESFPLTVTSAQKNPTAFYLCASSRGGNYEQYFGPGTRLTVT.

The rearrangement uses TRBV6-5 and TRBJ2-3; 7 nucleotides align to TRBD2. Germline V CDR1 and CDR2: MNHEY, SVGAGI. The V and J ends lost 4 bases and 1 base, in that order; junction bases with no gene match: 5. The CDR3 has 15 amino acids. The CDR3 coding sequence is TGTGCCAGCAGTTCTGGACTAGGGGGCACAGATACGCAGTATTTT. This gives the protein CASSSGLGGTDTQYF.

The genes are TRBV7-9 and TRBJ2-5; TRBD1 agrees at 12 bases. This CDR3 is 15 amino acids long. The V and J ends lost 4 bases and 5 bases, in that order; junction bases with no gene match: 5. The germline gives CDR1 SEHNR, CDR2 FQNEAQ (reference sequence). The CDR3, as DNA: TGTGCCAGCAGCTCCGGGACAGGGGGCAGGGAGACCCAGTACTTC. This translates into CASSSGTGGRETQYF.

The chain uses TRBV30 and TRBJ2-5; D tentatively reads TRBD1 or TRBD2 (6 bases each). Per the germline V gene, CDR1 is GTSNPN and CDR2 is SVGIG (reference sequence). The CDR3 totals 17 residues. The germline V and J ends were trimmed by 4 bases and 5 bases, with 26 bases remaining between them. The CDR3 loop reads CAWTTPRGGVGGETQYF. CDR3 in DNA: TGTGCCTGGACTACCCCGAGGGGCGGGGTAGGGGGGGAGACCCAGTACTTC.

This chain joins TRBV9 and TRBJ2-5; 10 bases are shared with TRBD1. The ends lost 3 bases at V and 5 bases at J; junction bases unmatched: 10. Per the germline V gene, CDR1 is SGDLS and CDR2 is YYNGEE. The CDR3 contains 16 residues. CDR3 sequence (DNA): TGTGCCAGCAGCGGATGGCGGGACAGGGGATACGAGACCCAGTACTTC. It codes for CASSGWRDRGYETQYF.

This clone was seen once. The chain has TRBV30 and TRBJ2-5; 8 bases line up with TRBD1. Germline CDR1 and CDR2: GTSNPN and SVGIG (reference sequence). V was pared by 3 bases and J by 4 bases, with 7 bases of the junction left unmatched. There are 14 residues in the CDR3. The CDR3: CAWSQQGGRETQYF. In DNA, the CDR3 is TGTGCCTGGAGCCAACAGGGGGGAAGAGAGACCCAGTACTTC. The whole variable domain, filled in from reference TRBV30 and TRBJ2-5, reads SQTIHQWPATLVQPVGSPLSLECTVEGTSNPNLYWYRQAAGRGLQLLFYSVGIGQISSEVPQNLSASRPQDRQFILSSKKLLLSDSGFYLCAWSQQGGRETQYFGPGTRLLVL.

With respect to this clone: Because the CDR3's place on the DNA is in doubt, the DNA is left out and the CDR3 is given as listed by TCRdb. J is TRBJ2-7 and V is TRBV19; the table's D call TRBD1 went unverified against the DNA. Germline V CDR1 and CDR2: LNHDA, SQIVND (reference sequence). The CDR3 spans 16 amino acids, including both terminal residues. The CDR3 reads CASSTSGQGLSYEQYF.

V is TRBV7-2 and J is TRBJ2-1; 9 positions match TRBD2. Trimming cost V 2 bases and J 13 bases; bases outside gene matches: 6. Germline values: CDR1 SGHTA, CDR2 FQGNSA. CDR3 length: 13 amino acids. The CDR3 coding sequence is TGTGCCAGCAGCTTAAATCCTAGCGGGAATCAGTTCTTC. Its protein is CASSLNPSGNQFF.

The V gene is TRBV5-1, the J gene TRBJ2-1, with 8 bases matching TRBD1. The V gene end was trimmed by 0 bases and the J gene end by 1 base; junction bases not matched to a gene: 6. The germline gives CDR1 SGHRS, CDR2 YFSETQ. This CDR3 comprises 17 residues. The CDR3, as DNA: TGCGCCAGCAGCTTGGAGACAGGGGTGCGATCCTACAATGAGCAGTTCTTC. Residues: CASSLETGVRSYNEQFF.

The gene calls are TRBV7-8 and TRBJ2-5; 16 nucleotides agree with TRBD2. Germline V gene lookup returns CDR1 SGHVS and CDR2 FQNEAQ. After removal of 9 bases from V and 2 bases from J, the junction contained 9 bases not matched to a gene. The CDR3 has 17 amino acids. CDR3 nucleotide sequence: TGTGCCAGTCAACCCGGGACTAGCGGGGGGGATCAAGAGACCCAGTACTTC. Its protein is CASQPGTSGGDQETQYF.

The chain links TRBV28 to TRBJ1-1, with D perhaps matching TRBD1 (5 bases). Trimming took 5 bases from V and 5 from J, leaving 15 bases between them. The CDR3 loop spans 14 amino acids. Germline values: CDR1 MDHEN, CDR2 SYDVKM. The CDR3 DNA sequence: TGTGCCAGCAGTATTGGGGCGGGGTGGACTGAAGCTTTCTTT. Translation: CASSIGAGWTEAFF. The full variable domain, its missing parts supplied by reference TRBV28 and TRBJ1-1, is DVKVTQSSRYLVKRTGEKVFLECVQDMDHENMFWYRQDPGLGLRLIYFSYDVKMKEKGDIPEGYSVSREKKERFSLILESASTNQTSMYLCASSIGAGWTEAFFGQGTRLTVV.